This is a list of T cell receptor beta chains from one sample in a study of blood T cell repertoires in COVID-19. The protocol was immunoSEQ multiplex PCR, while the TCRdb copy is restricted to in-frame clones and leaves out a portion. The sample has more than 350,000 clones; approximately 92% are singletons. The source material was PBMCs or T cells enriched from blood (not recorded which). Receptor source: a man between 18 and 29 years old who had recovered from COVID-19. Each CDR3 is given with its conserved first and last residue. The D gene is left open where the match is weak. Clone size is stated in some rows and not others, as once, few, many or a class when expanded.

NA	NA	TRBV11-2	11	TRBJ2-7	TGTGCCAGCAGCCCCAACACGGAGCAGTACTTC	CASSPNTEQYF
NA	NA	TRBV5-1	15	TRBJ1-5	TGCGCCAGCAGCGTCACCGGGGGGCGGAATCAGCCCCAGCATTTT	CASSVTGGRNQPQHF
NA	NA	TRBV27	12	TRBJ2-2	TGTGCCAGCAGTTTACTATCGGGGGAGCTGTTTTTT	CASSLLSGELFF
TRBD1	NA	TRBV19	17	TRBJ1-5	TGTGCCAGTAGTACCCGAGGGACAGCTAATAGCAATCAGCCCCAGCATTTT	CASSTRGTANSNQPQHF
NA	NA	TRBV7-2	13	TRBJ2-5	TGTGCCAGCAGCAGCGGACAGCAAGAGACCCAGTACTTC	CASSSGQQETQYF
NA	NA	TRBV27	14	TRBJ1-5	TGTGCCAGCATGAGGACAGCTACAAATCAGCCCCAGCATTTT	CASMRTATNQPQHF
TRBD1	once	TRBV12-5	15	TRBJ2-3	TGTGCTAGTGGCCGCCTGGACAGGGAGGCAGATACGCAGTATTTT	CASGRLDREADTQYF
TRBD1	NA	TRBV19	14	TRBJ2-5	TGTGCCAGTAGAAGAGACGACAGGGGAGAGACCCAGTACTTC	CASRRDDRGETQYF
NA	NA	TRBV13	15	TRBJ2-3	TGTGCCAGCAGCTTGGGGGGAACTAGCACAGATACGCAGTATTTT	CASSLGGTSTDTQYF
TRBD1	NA	TRBV19	18	TRBJ1-1	TGTGCCAGTAGTATATGGGCGACAGGGGGCTTTATAGACACTGAAGCTTTCTTT	CASSIWATGGFIDTEAFF
TRBD2	few	TRBV6-4	15	TRBJ2-1	TGTGCCAGCAGTGTGACTAGCGGGGGGGCAAGTGAGCAGTTCTTC	CASSVTSGGASEQFF
NA	NA	TRBV11-3	14	TRBJ1-1	TGTGCCAGCAGCTCCGGGGGGGTAAGGGGCAAAGCTTTCTTT	CASSSGGVRGKAFF
NA	NA	TRBV6-2/TRBV6-3	16	TRBJ2-5	TGTGCCAGCAGCCCTAAAGTACTCTTACCATCCGAGACCCAGTACTTC	CASSPKVLLPSETQYF
NA	few	TRBV29-1	12	TRBJ2-7	TGCAGCGTTCTAGCGAGTACCTACGAGCAGTACTTC	CSVLASTYEQYF
NA	NA	TRBV19	15	TRBJ1-5	TGTGCCAGTAGCCCCTCTCCAAGGACAAATCAGCCCCAGCATTTT	CASSPSPRTNQPQHF
NA	NA	TRBV19	14	TRBJ1-5	TGTGCCAGTAGTATAGTTAATAGCAATCAGCCCCAGCATTTT	CASSIVNSNQPQHF
TRBD1	NA	TRBV6-5	13	TRBJ1-2	TGTGCCAGCAGGACCCGGACAGGGGAGGGCTACACCTTC	CASRTRTGEGYTF
NA	NA	TRBV10-3	13	TRBJ2-3	TGTGCCATCCGAGGGACACAACTTGATACGCAGTATTTT	CAIRGTQLDTQYF
NA	NA	TRBV9	15	TRBJ1-1	TGTGCCAGCAGCGCGAAACAGGGTGAAGGCACTGAAGCTTTCTTT	CASSAKQGEGTEAFF
TRBD1	few	TRBV27	14	TRBJ2-3	TGTGCCAGCACGGCAGGGGGCCGCACAGATACGCAGTATTTT	CASTAGGRTDTQYF
NA	NA	TRBV29-1	13	TRBJ1-3	TGCAGCGTTGTGGTTGGGAGCGGAAACACCATATATTTT	CSVVVGSGNTIYF
TRBD1	NA	TRBV29-1	13	TRBJ1-1	TGCAGCGTTAGTACCGGGACAGGCACTGAAGCTTTCTTT	CSVSTGTGTEAFF
TRBD2	NA	TRBV3-1/TRBV3-2	18	TRBJ2-3	TGTGCCAGCAGCCAACCGCCTTGGACTAGCGGTCGAACAGATACGCAGTATTTT	CASSQPPWTSGRTDTQYF
TRBD1	NA	TRBV4-1	16	TRBJ1-4	TGCGCCAGCAGCCCCTACGGACAGGGAAAAGGTGAAAAACTGTTTTTT	CASSPYGQGKGEKLFF